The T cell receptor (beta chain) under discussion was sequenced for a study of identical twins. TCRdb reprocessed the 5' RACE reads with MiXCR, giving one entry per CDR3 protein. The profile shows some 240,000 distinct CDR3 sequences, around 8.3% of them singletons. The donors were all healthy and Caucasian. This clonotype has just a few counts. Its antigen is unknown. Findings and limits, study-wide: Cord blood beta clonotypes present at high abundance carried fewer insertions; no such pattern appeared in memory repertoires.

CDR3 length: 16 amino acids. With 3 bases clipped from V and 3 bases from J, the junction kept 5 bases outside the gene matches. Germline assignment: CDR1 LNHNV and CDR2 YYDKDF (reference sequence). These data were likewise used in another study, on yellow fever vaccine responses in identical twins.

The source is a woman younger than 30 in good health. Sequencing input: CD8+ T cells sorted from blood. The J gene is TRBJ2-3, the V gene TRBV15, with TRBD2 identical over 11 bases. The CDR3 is CATSRPTSGSTDTQYF. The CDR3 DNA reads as TGTGCCACCAGCAGGCCCACTAGCGGGAGTACAGATACGCAGTATTTT.